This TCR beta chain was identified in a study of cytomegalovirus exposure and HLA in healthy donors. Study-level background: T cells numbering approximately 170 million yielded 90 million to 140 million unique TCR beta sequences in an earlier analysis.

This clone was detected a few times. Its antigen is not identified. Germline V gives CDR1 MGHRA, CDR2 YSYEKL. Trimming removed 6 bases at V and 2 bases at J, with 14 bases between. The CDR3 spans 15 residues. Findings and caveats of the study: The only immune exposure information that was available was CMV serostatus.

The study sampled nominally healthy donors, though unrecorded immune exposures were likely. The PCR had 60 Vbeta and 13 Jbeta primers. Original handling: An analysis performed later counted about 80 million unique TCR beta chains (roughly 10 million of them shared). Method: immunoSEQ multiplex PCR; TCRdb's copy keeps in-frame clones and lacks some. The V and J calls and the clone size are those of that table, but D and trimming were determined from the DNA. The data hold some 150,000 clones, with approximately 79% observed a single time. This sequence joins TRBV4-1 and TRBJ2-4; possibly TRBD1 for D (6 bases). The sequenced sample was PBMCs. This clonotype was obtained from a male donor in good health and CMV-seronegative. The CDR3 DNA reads TGCGCCAGCAGTTCTTGGGGGCTAACCAAAAACATTCAGTACTTC. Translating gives CASSSWGLTKNIQYF.